Below, one T cell receptor (beta chain) is given with its context. This sample was taken from a study of control samples from healthy donors and cancer patients. Sequenced by immunoSEQ multiplex PCR; TCRdb stores in-frame clones only, minus some. The sample includes 50,000 to 65,000 clones, less than 95% of them seen just once. The length of the CDR3 is 15 residues. The ends were cut back, 0 bases at V and 0 bases at J, with 6 bases in the middle. In germline, CDR1 is SGHTA, CDR2 FQGTGA. The material sequenced was PBMCs. The J gene is TRBJ2-1, the V gene TRBV7-3; weak D call: TRBD2 (5 bases). The clonotype comes from a woman aged 50 to 65 with colorectal cancer. In nucleotides, the CDR3 is TGTGCCAGCAGCTTAACGGGGAGCTCCTACAATGAGCAGTTCTTC. This sequence encodes CASSLTGSSYNEQFF.